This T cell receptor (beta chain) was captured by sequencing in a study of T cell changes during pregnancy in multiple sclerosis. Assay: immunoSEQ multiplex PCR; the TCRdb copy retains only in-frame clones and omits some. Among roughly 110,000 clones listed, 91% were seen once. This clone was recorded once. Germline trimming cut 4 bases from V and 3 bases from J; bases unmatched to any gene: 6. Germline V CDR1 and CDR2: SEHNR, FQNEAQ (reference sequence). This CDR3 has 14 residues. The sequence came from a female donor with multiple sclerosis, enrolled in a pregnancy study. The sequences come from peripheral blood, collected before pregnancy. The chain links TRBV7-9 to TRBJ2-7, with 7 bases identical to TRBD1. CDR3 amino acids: CASSSGTVHYEQYF. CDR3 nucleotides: TGTGCCAGCAGCTCCGGGACAGTTCACTACGAGCAGTACTTC. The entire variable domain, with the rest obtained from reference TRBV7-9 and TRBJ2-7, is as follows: DTGVSQNPRHKITKRGQNVTFRCDPISEHNRLYWYRQTLGQGPEFLTYFQNEAQLEKSRLLSDRFSAERPKGSFSTLEIQRTEQGDSAMYLCASSSGTVHYEQYFGPGTRLTVT.